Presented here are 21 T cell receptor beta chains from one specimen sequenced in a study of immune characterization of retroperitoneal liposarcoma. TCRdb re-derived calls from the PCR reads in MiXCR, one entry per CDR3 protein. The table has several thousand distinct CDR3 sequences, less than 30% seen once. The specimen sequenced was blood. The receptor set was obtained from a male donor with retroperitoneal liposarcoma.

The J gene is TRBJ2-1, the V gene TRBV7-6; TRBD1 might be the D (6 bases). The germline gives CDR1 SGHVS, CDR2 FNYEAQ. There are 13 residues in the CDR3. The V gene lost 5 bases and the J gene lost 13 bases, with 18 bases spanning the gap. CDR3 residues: CASSRTNGDIQFF. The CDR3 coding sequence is TGTGCCAGCAGCCGGACCAACGGGGACATTCAGTTCTTC.

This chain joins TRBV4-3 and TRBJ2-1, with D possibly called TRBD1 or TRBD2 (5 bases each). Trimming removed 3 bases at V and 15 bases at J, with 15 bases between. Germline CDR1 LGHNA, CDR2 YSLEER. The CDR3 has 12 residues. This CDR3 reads CASSHDRVGPFF. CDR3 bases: TGCGCCAGCAGCCACGACCGGGTGGGACCGTTCTTC.

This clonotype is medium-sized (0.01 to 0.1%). The CDR3 region is CASSEAGLAGAPDTQYF. In DNA, the CDR3 is TGTGCCAGCAGTGAAGCCGGACTAGCGGGAGCTCCAGATACGCAGTATTTT. The chain links TRBV6-1 to TRBJ2-3; TRBD2 aligns across 13 bases. The CDR3 has 17 amino acids. J was trimmed by 4 bases and V by 0 bases; bases with no gene match: 4. Germline lookup yields CDR1 MNHNS and CDR2 SASEGT.

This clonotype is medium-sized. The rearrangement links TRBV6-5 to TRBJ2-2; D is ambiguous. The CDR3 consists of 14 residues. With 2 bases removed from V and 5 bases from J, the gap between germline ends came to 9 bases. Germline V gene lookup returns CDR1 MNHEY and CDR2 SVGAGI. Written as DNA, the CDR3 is TGTGCCAGCAGTTACCACGACGGTACCGGGGAGCTGTTTTTT. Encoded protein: CASSYHDGTGELFF.

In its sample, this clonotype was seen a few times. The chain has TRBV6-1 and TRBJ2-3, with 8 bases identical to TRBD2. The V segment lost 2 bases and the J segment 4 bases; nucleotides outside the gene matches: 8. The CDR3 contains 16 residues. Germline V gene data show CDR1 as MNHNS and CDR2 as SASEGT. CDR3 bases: TGTGCCAGCAGTGAAACGGGAGGGTTTTTCCCAGATACGCAGTATTTT. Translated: CASSETGGFFPDTQYF.

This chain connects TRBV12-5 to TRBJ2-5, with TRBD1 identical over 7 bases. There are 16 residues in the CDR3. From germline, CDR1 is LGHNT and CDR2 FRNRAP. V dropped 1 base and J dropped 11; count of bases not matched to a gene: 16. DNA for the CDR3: TGTGCTAGTGGTTTGGCCACAGGGGCGTCCTACAATGAGCAGTACTTC. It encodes CASGLATGASYNEQYF.

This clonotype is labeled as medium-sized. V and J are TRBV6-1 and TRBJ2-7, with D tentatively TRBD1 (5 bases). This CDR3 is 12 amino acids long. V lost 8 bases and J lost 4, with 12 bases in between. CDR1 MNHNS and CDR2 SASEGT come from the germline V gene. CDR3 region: CASAFGAYEQYF. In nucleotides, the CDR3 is TGTGCCAGCGCCTTTGGGGCTTACGAGCAGTACTTC.

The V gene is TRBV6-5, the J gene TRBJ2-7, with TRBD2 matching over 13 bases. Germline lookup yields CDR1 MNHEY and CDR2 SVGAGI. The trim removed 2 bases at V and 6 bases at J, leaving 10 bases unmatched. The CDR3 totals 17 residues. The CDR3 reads CASSYDGLAGATSEQYF. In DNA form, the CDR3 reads TGTGCCAGCAGTTACGACGGACTAGCGGGGGCCACCTCCGAGCAGTACTTC.

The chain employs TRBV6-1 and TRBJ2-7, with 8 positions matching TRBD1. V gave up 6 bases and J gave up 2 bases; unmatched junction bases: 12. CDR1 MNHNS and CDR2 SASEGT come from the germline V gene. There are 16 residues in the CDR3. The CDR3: CASSPRMPTGAYEQYF. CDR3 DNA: TGTGCCAGCAGCCCCCGAATGCCGACAGGGGCCTACGAGCAGTACTTC.

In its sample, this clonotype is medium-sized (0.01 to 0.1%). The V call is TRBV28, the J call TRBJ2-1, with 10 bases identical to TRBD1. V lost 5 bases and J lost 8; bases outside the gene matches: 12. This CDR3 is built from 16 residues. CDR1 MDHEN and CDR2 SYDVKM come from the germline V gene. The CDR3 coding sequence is TGTGCCAGCAGTCGTTCCGGGACAGGGGTGTATCATGAGCAGTTCTTC. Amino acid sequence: CASSRSGTGVYHEQFF. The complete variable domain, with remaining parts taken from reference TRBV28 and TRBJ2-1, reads DVKVTQSSRYLVKRTGEKVFLECVQDMDHENMFWYRQDPGLGLRLIYFSYDVKMKEKGDIPEGYSVSREKKERFSLILESASTNQTSMYLCASSRSGTGVYHEQFFGPGTRLTVL.

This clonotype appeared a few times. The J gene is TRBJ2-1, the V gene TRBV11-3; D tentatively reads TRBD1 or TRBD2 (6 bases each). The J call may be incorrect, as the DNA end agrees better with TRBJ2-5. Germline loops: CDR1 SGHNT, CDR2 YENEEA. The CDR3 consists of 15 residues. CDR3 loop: CATGPGAGGVETQYF. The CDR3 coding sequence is TGTGCCACTGGGCCGGGGGCCGGGGGAGTGGAGACCCAGTACTTC.

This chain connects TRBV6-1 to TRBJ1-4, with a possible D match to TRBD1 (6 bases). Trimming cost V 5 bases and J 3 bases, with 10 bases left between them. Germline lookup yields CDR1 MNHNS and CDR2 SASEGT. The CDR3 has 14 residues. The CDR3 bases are TGTGCCAGCAGTATACAGGGTCCTAATGAAAAACTGTTTTTT. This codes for CASSIQGPNEKLFF.

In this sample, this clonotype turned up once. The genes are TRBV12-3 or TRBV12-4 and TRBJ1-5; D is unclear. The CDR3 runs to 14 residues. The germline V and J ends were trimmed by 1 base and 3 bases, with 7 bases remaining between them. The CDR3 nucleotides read TGTGCCAGCAGTTTAGGGCAGAACAATCAGCCCCAGCATTTT. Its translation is CASSLGQNNQPQHF.

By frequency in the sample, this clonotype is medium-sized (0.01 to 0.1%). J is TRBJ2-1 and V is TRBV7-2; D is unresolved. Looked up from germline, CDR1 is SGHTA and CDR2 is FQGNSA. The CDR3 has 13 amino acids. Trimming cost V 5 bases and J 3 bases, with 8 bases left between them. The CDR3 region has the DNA TGTGCCAGCAGCCATTATAACTACAATGAGCAGTTCTTC. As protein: CASSHYNYNEQFF. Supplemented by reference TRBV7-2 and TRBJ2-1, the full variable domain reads GAGVSQSPSNKVTEKGKDVELRCDPISGHTALYWYRQSLGQGLEFLIYFQGNSAPDKSGLPSDRFSAERTGGSVSTLTIQRTQQEDSAVYLCASSHYNYNEQFFGPGTRLTVL.

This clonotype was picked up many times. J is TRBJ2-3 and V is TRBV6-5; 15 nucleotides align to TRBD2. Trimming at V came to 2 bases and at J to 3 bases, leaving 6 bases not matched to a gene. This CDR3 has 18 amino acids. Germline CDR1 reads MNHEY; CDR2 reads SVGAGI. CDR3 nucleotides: TGTGCCAGCAGTTACGACGGGACTAGCGGGAGGTTTACAGATACGCAGTATTTT. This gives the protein CASSYDGTSGRFTDTQYF.

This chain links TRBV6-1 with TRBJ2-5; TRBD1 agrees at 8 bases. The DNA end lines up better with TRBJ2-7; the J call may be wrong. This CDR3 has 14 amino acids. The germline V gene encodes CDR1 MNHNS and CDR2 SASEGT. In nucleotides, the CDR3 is TGTGCCAGCAGTTATCGGACAGGGTCGTACGAGCAGTACTTC. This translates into CASSYRTGSYEQYF.

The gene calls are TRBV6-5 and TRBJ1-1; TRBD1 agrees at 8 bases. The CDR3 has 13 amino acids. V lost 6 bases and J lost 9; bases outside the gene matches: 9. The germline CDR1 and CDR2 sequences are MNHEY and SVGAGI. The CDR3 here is CASSPRTGNKAFF. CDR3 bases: TGTGCCAGCAGCCCCCGGACAGGGAATAAAGCTTTCTTT.

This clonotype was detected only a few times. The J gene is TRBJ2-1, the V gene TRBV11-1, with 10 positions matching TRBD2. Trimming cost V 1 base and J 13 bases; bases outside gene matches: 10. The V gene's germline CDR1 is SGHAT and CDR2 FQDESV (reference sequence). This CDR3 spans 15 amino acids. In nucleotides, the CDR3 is TGTGCCAGCAGCTTAGGGCTAGCGGGAGAAGAGACCCAGTTCTTC. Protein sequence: CASSLGLAGEETQFF. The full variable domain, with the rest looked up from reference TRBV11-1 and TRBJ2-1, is EAEVAQSPRYKITEKSQAVAFWCDPISGHATLYWYRQILGQGPELLVQFQDESVVDDSQLPKDRFSAERLKGVDSTLKIQPAELGDSAMYLCASSLGLAGEETQFFGPGTRLTVL.

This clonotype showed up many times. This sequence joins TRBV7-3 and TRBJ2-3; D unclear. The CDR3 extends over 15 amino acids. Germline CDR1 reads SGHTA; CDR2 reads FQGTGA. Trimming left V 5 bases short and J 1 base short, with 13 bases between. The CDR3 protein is CASSPDSGGTDTQYF. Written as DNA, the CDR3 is TGTGCCAGCAGCCCCGACTCTGGGGGCACAGATACGCAGTATTTT.

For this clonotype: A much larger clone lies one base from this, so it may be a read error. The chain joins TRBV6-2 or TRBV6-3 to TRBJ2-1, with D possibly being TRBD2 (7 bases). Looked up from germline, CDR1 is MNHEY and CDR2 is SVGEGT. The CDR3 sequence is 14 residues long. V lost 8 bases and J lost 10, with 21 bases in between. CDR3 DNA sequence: TGTGCCAGCGCACGGGGAGGGGGTCCCTACGAGCAGTTCTTC. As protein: CASARGGGPYEQFF.

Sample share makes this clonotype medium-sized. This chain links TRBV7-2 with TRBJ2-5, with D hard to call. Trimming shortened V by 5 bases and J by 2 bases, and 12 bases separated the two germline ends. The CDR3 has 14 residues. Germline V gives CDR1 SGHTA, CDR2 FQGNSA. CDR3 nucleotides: TGTGCCAGCAGCCGCTCTGGCCCTCAAGAGACCCAGTACTTC. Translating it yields CASSRSGPQETQYF.